This TCR beta chain was recovered during a study of T cell responses to AZD1222 COVID-19 vaccine. A note on this clone: The target antigen is unknown.

The study's findings and limits: Just a handful of people given AZD1222 tested seropositive at baseline. Among spike-specific TCRs, nearly half reportedly target unmutated variant regions. Clonal diversity was possibly underestimated, and white British individuals and females predominated among donors. Spike-specific TCR breadth and depth were elevated following two AZD1222 doses.

The table came from immunoSEQ multiplex PCR; TCRdb's copy has only in-frame clones and leaves some out. The sample includes around 130,000 clones, 80% to 90% seen only once; the top ten take approximately 9.8%. The starting material was peripheral blood, obtained 28 days after the second AZD1222 dose. The clonotype comes from an adult who received the AZD1222 COVID-19 vaccine.

The chain's CDR3 is CASRVSTDTQYF. The DNA of the CDR3 is TGTGCCAGCAGGGTCAGCACAGATACGCAGTATTTT. The chain carries TRBV28 and TRBJ2-3; the D is unclear. Germline V gives CDR1 MDHEN, CDR2 SYDVKM. The V end was cut by 6 bases, the J end by 0 bases, with 4 bases between. The CDR3 is 12 residues long.